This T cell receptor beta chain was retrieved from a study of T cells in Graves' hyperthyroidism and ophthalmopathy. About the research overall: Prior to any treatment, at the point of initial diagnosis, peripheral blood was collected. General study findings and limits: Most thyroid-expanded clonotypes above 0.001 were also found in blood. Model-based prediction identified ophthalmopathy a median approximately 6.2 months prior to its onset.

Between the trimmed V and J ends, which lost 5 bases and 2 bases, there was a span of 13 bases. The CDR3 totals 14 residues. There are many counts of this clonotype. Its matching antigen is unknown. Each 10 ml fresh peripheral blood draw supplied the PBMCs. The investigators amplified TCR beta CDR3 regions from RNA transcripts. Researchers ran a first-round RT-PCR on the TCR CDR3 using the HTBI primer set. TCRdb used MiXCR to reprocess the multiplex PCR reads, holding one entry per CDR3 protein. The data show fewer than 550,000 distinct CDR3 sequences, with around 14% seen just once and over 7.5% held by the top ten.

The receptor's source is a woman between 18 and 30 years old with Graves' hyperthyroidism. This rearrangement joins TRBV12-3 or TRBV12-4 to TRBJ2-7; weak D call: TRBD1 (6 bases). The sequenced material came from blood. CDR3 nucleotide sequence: TGTGCCAGCAGTGGACTTGGGGGCCCCTACGAGCAGTACTTC. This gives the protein CASSGLGGPYEQYF.